These 5 T cell receptor beta chains were sequenced from one sample in a study of Ad26.COV2.S vaccination and SARS-CoV-2 variants. Here immunoSEQ multiplex PCR was the method, and the copy in TCRdb shows in-frame clones only, minus some. The sample has roughly 500,000 clones, approximately 92% seen once. Regarding treatment: 19 received Ad26.COV2.S at low or high dose, single or two shots; roughly 5 received placebo; per-sample allocation not given. Sample collection was performed on day 63 after the first vaccine or placebo injection. The sequencing here drew on peripheral blood, taken in a trial of Ad26.COV2.S vaccine versus placebo. These receptors came from a person aged 18-65 years who received the Ad26.COV2.S COVID-19 vaccine or a placebo.

This rearrangement joins TRBV30 to TRBJ1-6, with 8 bases that match TRBD1. The germline V gene encodes CDR1 GTSNPN and CDR2 SVGIG (reference sequence). The CDR3 loop spans 15 amino acids. The ends lost 4 bases at V and 8 bases at J; junction bases unmatched: 10. CDR3 amino acids: CAWNPRRTGYSPLHF. Written as DNA, the CDR3 is TGTGCCTGGAATCCCCGGAGGACAGGGTATTCACCCCTCCACTTT.

The chain has TRBV12-5 and TRBJ1-2, with D uncertain. The germline V gene has CDR1 LGHNT and CDR2 FRNRAP. The CDR3 spans 13 residues. With 7 bases removed from V and 0 bases from J, the gap between germline ends came to 9 bases. In DNA, the CDR3 is TGTGCTAGTGCCCCAGCGGCTAACTATGGCTACACCTTC. Translating gives CASAPAANYGYTF.

The chain combines TRBV9 with TRBJ2-5, with 9 positions matching TRBD1. Germline trimming cut 4 bases from V and 2 bases from J; bases unmatched to any gene: 6. The CDR3 sequence is 15 residues long. Germline V CDR1 and CDR2: SGDLS, YYNGEE. The CDR3 here is CASSRDRDIQETQYF. CDR3 coding DNA: TGTGCCAGCAGCCGGGACAGGGATATTCAAGAGACCCAGTACTTC.

The rearrangement joins TRBV4-2 to TRBJ2-3, with unresolved D. This CDR3 is built from 15 residues. Germline assignment: CDR1 LGHNA and CDR2 YNFKEQ. The ends were cut back, 7 bases at V and 0 bases at J, with 14 bases in the middle. The CDR3, as DNA: TGTGCCAGCAACCTCGGCGGTTCTAGCACAGATACGCAGTATTTT. It is translated as CASNLGGSSTDTQYF.

The chain employs TRBV28 and TRBJ2-5; D perhaps matches TRBD1 (6 bases). Germline V gene sequence: CDR1 MDHEN, CDR2 SYDVKM. The V end lost 4 bases, the J end lost 2 bases, and 11 bases lay between the germline ends. The CDR3 has 14 amino acids. CDR3 loop: CASSSSGDQETQYF. The CDR3 nucleotides read TGTGCCAGCAGTTCATCAGGGGATCAAGAGACCCAGTACTTC.